This T cell receptor beta chain originates from a study of T cell changes during pregnancy in multiple sclerosis. Clones were sequenced by immunoSEQ multiplex PCR, and TCRdb holds only the in-frame ones, with some missing. The sample records around 60,000 clones, 85% to 95% being singletons. The germline CDR1 and CDR2 sequences are SGHDN and FVKESK. CDR3 length equals 14 residues. The V gene end was trimmed by 0 bases and the J gene end by 6 bases; junction bases not matched to a gene: 2. The chain is built from TRBV14 and TRBJ2-1, with 7 nucleotides matching TRBD2. This clonotype was obtained from a female donor with multiple sclerosis, enrolled in a pregnancy study. This specimen was CD8+ T cells from peripheral blood mononuclear cells, taken in the third trimester of pregnancy. CDR3 protein: CASSQESGGNEQFF. The CDR3 DNA is TGTGCCAGCAGCCAAGAATCGGGGGGCAATGAGCAGTTCTTC.